This T cell receptor (beta chain) was found in a study of T cells in narcolepsy. The study's findings and limits: Autoreactive clonotypes reportedly recurred in blood of same and different patients, not controls. Same-patient CSF and blood CD4+ T cell clonotypes included HCRT-specific and TRIB2-specific autoreactive ones. No autoreactive T cell clone sequences appeared in some memory CD4+ repertoires.

Some clones are missing from TCRdb's copy, which holds only in-frame ones; the method was immunoSEQ multiplex PCR. This sample has approximately 25,000 clones, with around 63% found just once. Concerning this clone itself: Its antigen is unknown.

The CDR3 is 12 residues long. Trimming cost V 8 bases and J 8 bases; bases outside gene matches: 7. The germline gives CDR1 SQVTM, CDR2 ANQGSEA. This chain connects TRBV29-1 to TRBJ2-1; 9 bases line up with TRBD1. The sequence came from a human donor in good health. Sequences were obtained from memory (CD45RA-) CD4+ T cells from blood. The CDR3 here is CSWGQGVHEQFF. DNA for the CDR3: TGCAGCTGGGGACAGGGTGTCCATGAGCAGTTCTTC.